The clone carrying this TCR beta chain was detected ten times or more. Its cognate antigen is unknown. These data belong to a study of CD8 T cells in ankylosing spondylitis. One entry per CDR3 protein, called by TCRdb with MiXCR from the 5' RACE reads. Altogether roughly 90,000 distinct CDR3 sequences are present, roughly 8.3% being singletons, with the ten largest covering 9.5% to 10%. The CDR3 spans 12 residues. V was shortened by 1 base and J by 5 bases, with 9 bases between the two germline ends. Looked up from germline, CDR1 is SQVTM and CDR2 is ANQGSEA. Study-level points and caveats: Reportedly, disease-linked clones are significantly enriched in ankylosing spondylitis patients' matched synovial fluid.

The source of this sequence is a male donor with ankylosing spondylitis or in good health (not recorded which). Sample: blood, either unsorted or a sorted T cell fraction (not recorded which). The chain is built from TRBV29-1 and TRBJ2-7; D is unresolved. CDR3 nucleotides: TGCAGCGTTGAAGCAGGTCGGGACGAGCAGTACTTC. Translation: CSVEAGRDEQYF.